Listed below are T cell receptor beta chains from one sample, sequenced in a study of blood T cell repertoires in COVID-19. Assay: immunoSEQ multiplex PCR; the TCRdb copy retains only in-frame clones and omits some. Here the sample spans about 310,000 clones, 90% being singletons. The source material was PBMCs or T cells enriched from blood (not recorded which). These receptors came from a woman aged 18-30 years with acute COVID-19. Both conserved end residues are trimmed from each CDR3.

TRBV28 | ASSLGGRIPDTQY
TRBV10-2 | ASSELQGTQPQH
TRBV7-6 | ASSPEGVPLTDTQY
TRBV12-3/TRBV12-4 | ASSPATNEKLF
TRBV5-4 | ASRDTRQGDNSPLH
TRBV6-1 | ASSVWTYNEQF
TRBV11-3 | ASSEGQGAAGELF
TRBV10-3 | AITETGNGYT
TRBV6-5 | ASSLTGGAYGYT
TRBV28 | ASRLQVYNYEQY
TRBV9 | ASSRIQGYAGNTIY
TRBV19 | ASSYRGTEAF
TRBV5-4 | ASSSRAGTSRDTQY
TRBV7-8 | ASSFWTDSGNTIY
TRBV29-1 | SAKWGQGAYEQY
TRBV27 | ASSSAPITTEY
TRBV6-5 | ASSNRGHTEAF
TRBV6-5 | ASSQITGGHEQF
TRBV5-1 | ASSLEWEGTEAF